This T cell receptor beta chain was sequenced for a study of shared clonotypes between healthy human individuals. About the research overall: Three plates were used per donor for CD4 naive, three for CD4 memory, two for CD8 naive and one for CD8 memory.

Repertoires were generated with immunoSEQ multiplex PCR, while TCRdb's copy carries only in-frame clones and drops some. Of around 2,000,000 clones in the sample, 90% to 95% were seen once. V was shortened by 5 bases and J by 3 bases, with 10 bases between the two germline ends. In germline, CDR1 is MGHRA, CDR2 YSYEKL. The CDR3 sequence is 13 residues long. Terminally differentiated effector memory CD45RA+ cells were left out of the naive CD8 fraction, which was CD45RO-negative and positively selected for CCR7. V is TRBV4-1 and J is TRBJ2-5, with D possibly matching TRBD1 (5 bases). The sequenced sample was naive CD8+ T cells from PBMCs. The source of this sequence is a young man in good health. Some clones in this sample may be carry-over from other donors' samples. The CDR3 sequence is CASSFDSEETQYF. The CDR3 DNA reads TGCGCCAGCAGCTTTGACAGCGAAGAGACCCAGTACTTC.